This TCR beta chain appears in the sequencing data of a study of read filtering for tumor transcriptome and immune sequencing. On the study more broadly: DNase treatment preceded whole-transcriptome library preparation.

This CDR3 is 15 amino acids long. V shed 0 bases and J shed 6 bases, with 12 bases lying between them. Per the germline V gene, CDR1 is MGHRA and CDR2 is YSYEKL. From around 440 ng of RNA, a library with molecular barcoded alpha/delta and beta/gamma adaptors was made. TCRdb reprocessed the reads with MiXCR, giving one entry per CDR3 protein. Among 93,000 or so distinct CDR3 sequences listed, 20% to 25% were seen once. This clonotype was counted at least ten times. The V gene is TRBV4-1, the J gene TRBJ2-1, with D possibly being TRBD2 (6 bases). The source is a donor at least 40 years old with multiple myeloma. Input material: a population of CD138-negative cells sorted from bone marrow. CDR3 sequence reads: CASSQDGGARNEQFF. Here the CDR3 DNA reads TGCGCCAGCAGCCAAGATGGAGGGGCCCGCAATGAGCAGTTCTTC.